This entry lists 6 T cell receptor beta chains sequenced from one sample in a study of spatial heterogeneity in lung cancer. Overall study results and limits: In tumors, expanded intratumoral alpha and beta TCR counts tracked mutation counts.

No antigen is known for these receptors. The time point was: sample taken at primary tumor resection. TCRdb recomputed calls from the 5' RACE reads with MiXCR, one row per CDR3 protein. The sample lists fewer than 15,000 distinct CDR3 sequences, around 3.8% occurring once. The specimen comprised lung tumor tissue, sampled at surgery. These receptors all stem from a male donor with early-stage non-small cell lung cancer.

The table lists this clonotype with a few counts. A much larger clone differs by one base, so this may be a read error. The V and J genes are TRBV19 and TRBJ2-2, with TRBD2 matching 8 bases. After removal of 3 bases from V and 3 bases from J, the junction contained 6 bases not matched to a gene. This CDR3 contains 16 residues. CDR1 and CDR2 from the germline V gene are LNHDA and SQIVND (reference sequence). The CDR3 reads CASSIGGGSDTGELFF. CDR3 DNA: TGTGCCAGTAGTATCGGGGGGGGGAGCGACACCGGGGAGCTGTTTTTT.

This clonotype was detected many times. The rearrangement joins TRBV29-1 to TRBJ1-1, with D hard to call. The CDR3 runs to 13 residues. Per the germline V gene, CDR1 is SQVTM and CDR2 is ANQGSEA. Trimming took off 4 bases at V and 1 base at J, with 10 bases between the two ends. CDR3 DNA: TGCAGCGTTGTGAGTTTCTCGAACACTGAAGCTTTCTTT. This translates into CSVVSFSNTEAFF. The full variable domain, rest sourced from reference TRBV29-1 and TRBJ1-1, is SAVISQKPSRDICQRGTSLTIQCQVDSQVTMMFWYRQQPGQSLTLIATANQGSEATYESGFVIDKFPISRPNLTFSTLTVSNMSPEDSSIYLCSVVSFSNTEAFFGQGTRLTVV.

The table lists this clonotype with a few counts. The genes are TRBV20-1 and TRBJ2-7, with D possibly matching TRBD1 (6 bases). Trimming removed 3 bases from V and 2 bases from J, with 14 bases in between. Germline loops: CDR1 DFQATT, CDR2 SNEGSKA (reference sequence). CDR3 length equals 14 residues. The CDR3 coding sequence is TGCAGTGCTAGTGGGGACACGGGCCCCTACGAGCAGTACTTC. Its protein product is CSASGDTGPYEQYF.

This clonotype was seen many times. The rearrangement uses TRBV20-1 and TRBJ2-7, with D possibly matching TRBD1 (7 bases). This CDR3 is 15 amino acids long. The germline gives CDR1 DFQATT, CDR2 SNEGSKA (reference sequence). Trimming pared 0 bases from V and 3 bases from J, leaving 15 bases between. Here the CDR3 DNA reads TGCAGTGCTAGAGATCGCGGGACAGCTTTCTACGAGCAGTACTTC. Residues: CSARDRGTAFYEQYF.

The chain has TRBV5-6 and TRBJ1-1, with D maybe TRBD1 (6 bases). V shed 4 bases and J shed 7 bases, with 11 bases lying between them. The CDR3 has 12 amino acids. Germline CDR1 is SGHDT and CDR2 is YYEEEE. CDR3 residues: CASSLGAGEAFF. The CDR3 DNA reads as TGTGCCAGCAGCCTGGGGGCCGGTGAAGCTTTCTTT.

In its sample, this clonotype was seen many times. The chain joins TRBV6-6 to TRBJ1-5; D uncertain. Trimming cost V 6 bases and J 5 bases, with 11 bases left between them. Germline CDR1 MNHNY, CDR2 SVGAGI (reference sequence). The length of the CDR3 is 13 residues. CDR3 in amino acids: CASRDYPDQPQHF. CDR3 DNA: TGTGCCAGCAGGGATTACCCCGATCAGCCCCAGCATTTT.